A selection of T cell receptor beta chains follows, all from one sample in a study of long-term antiretroviral therapy in people with HIV. Clones were sequenced by immunoSEQ multiplex PCR, and TCRdb holds only the in-frame ones, with some missing. Seen here are approximately 19,000 clones, around 74% observed once, and the top ten hold 5% to 7%. The sequences come from unsorted PBMCs, collected at the start of antiretroviral therapy, before treatment. The receptors were sampled from a man aged 18-30 years with HIV. Each CDR3 is given with its conserved first and last residue.

v_call: TRBV7-2
cdr3_aa: CASSLAGLAEIYYEQYF

v_call: TRBV11-3
cdr3_aa: CASSLVSSASGANVLTF

v_call: TRBV6-1
cdr3_aa: CASSEARRTGLQPQHF

v_call: TRBV6-5
cdr3_aa: CASSYRQARGNEKLFF

v_call: TRBV6-1
cdr3_aa: CASRESRFSYF

v_call: TRBV28
cdr3_aa: CASRGSGTGSYEQYF

v_call: TRBV6-5
cdr3_aa: CASSYSLLAGVGEQYF

v_call: TRBV28
cdr3_aa: CASIPPRGQGEAFF

v_call: TRBV29-1
cdr3_aa: CSGIEGVETQYF

v_call: TRBV27
cdr3_aa: CASRNWGELFF

v_call: TRBV4-3
cdr3_aa: CASSPGLATYNEQFF

v_call: TRBV19
cdr3_aa: CASSTNRAPNYGYTF

v_call: TRBV6-5
cdr3_aa: CASTNPGGGGEAFF

v_call: TRBV28
cdr3_aa: CASTNQGSNQPQHF

v_call: TRBV28
cdr3_aa: CASSLSGQGRTNEKLFF

v_call: TRBV7-2
cdr3_aa: CASSLDGGNGPQHF

v_call: TRBV28
cdr3_aa: CASSFPTISGELFF

v_call: TRBV19
cdr3_aa: CASSLRDGANTGELFF

v_call: TRBV7-9
cdr3_aa: CASSTSNLYEQYF

v_call: TRBV21-1
cdr3_aa: CASSKYRGGANNQPQHF

v_call: TRBV10-1
cdr3_aa: CASGGTGVAGTGELFF

v_call: TRBV7-2
cdr3_aa: CASSPRQGTGTEAFF

v_call: TRBV7-6
cdr3_aa: CASSLRFATGELFF

v_call: TRBV30
cdr3_aa: CAWSVGGLKTQYF

v_call: TRBV7-2
cdr3_aa: CASSLAATGQGPQHF

v_call: TRBV7-2
cdr3_aa: CASSRGQGLAWGETQYF

v_call: TRBV19
cdr3_aa: CASSATGGIYEQYF

v_call: TRBV9
cdr3_aa: CASSEGRSTGELFF

v_call: TRBV5-1
cdr3_aa: CASRGLSYEQYF

v_call: TRBV28
cdr3_aa: CASSLRPGELFF

v_call: TRBV29-1
cdr3_aa: CSVADFIGNQPQHF

v_call: TRBV5-1
cdr3_aa: CASSDGTGRMADTQYF

v_call: TRBV29-1
cdr3_aa: CSVGGRNDYNEQFF

v_call: TRBV7-2
cdr3_aa: CASSLGGLAGWGEQFF

v_call: TRBV7-9
cdr3_aa: CASSLAGVREPQHF

v_call: TRBV5-4
cdr3_aa: CASSLKDRDLIKSTQYF

v_call: TRBV7-2
cdr3_aa: CASSLSGDFSYEQYF

v_call: TRBV6-1
cdr3_aa: CASRRQGANTEAFF

v_call: TRBV27
cdr3_aa: CASSLAGLLFEQYF

v_call: TRBV27
cdr3_aa: CASSSMGQGGRGGEQFF